This T cell receptor beta chain was obtained from a study of T-cell memory formation after mild COVID-19 (dated by TCRdb to the early 2020s). The study in broad terms: TCR sequence clusters from the two donors were largely donor specific. In a couple of donors, T-cell clones that expanded and contracted after mild COVID-19 were tracked by sequencing TCRalpha and TCRbeta repertoires over time. Two young, previously healthy adult volunteers made up the cohort, one male and one female. What the authors observed across the whole study: Some responding clones were detected in pre-infection memory, suggesting pre-existing cross-reactive memory T cells joined the SARS-CoV-2 response. The second-wave clones that peaked on day 37 were not confirmed to be SARS-CoV-2 specific. Only a couple of mild cases were covered in the study, and larger cohorts including severe cases with pre-infection samples were considered necessary. Contracting CD4+ clones turned up mainly in the CM and EM memory subsets, whereas EMRA was where CD8+ clones were enriched. Clones that contracted from day 15 to 85 showed balanced CD4/CD8 phenotypes, whereas a second wave of clones that expanded from day 15 to 37 leaned towards CD4+.

The reads were generated on an Illumina NovaSeq 6000. Using 5'RACE with constant-segment primers, TCRalpha and TCRbeta cDNA libraries were constructed, with sample barcodes and unique molecular identifiers added in the process. RNA was extracted from every sample with Trizol reagent. Amplification of the libraries took two PCR steps, and the second step added a second sample barcode plus Illumina TruSeq adapters. Libraries were sequenced on an Illumina NovaSeq with 2 x 150 bp paired-end reads. Per the original workflow: Demultiplexing of reads and collapsing into UMI-guided consensus sequences were performed with migec v1.2.7. Using mixcr v2.1.11, UMI consensuses were aligned to TRA and TRB V and J templates and then assembled into clonotypes. A clonotype was counted as expanded or contracted only when both edgeR and NoisET called the clonotype significant, with the noise models trained on biological replicates. For edgeR calls, the cutoffs were a false discovery rate-adjusted p below 0.01 and a log2 fold-change threshold of 1. As an exploratory analysis of dynamics, PCA with hierarchical clustering was applied to max-normalized trajectories of the 1000 most abundant clonotypes. Each responding clone was given a CD4 or CD8 phenotype based on the CD4+ and CD8+ repertoires, which had been sequenced separately. The raw public reads went through TCRdb reprocessing: fastp at Q25, MiXCR clone calling, in-frame beta chains kept. When rows share a CDR3 protein, they turn into one entry using the most common DNA and genes. Here the V and J calls rest on TCRdb's processing, not on the authors' analysis. The sample yields 350,000 to 500,000 distinct CDR3 sequences; roughly 20% were counted once. The top ten clones comprise around 8% of the sample.

About this clonotype itself: This receptor's antigen is unknown. Within one base of it there is no much larger clone, and no base qualities were kept.

Including cysteine and phenylalanine, the CDR3 has 16 amino acids. The retained sequence is limited to the CDR3, 48 bases, with the frame set at the first base. Between the V and J ends, shortened by 2 bases and 0 bases respectively, the junction contains 11 bases. According to the germline V gene, CDR1 reads SGHVS and CDR2 reads FQNEAQ. Ficoll-Paque density gradient centrifugation was used to isolate PBMCs. The origin of this receptor is an adult woman who had mild COVID-19 (a few samples of this study predate the infection). The sample titles of this study are shuffled in the database, so cell type and time point are left out; the donor was told from shared clones. The sequence joins TRBV7-8 to TRBJ2-1; D gene: possibly TRBD2, on 5 matching bases. Sample: PBMCs or a T cell subset sorted from them (not recorded which). The CDR3 protein sequence reads: CASSLKRMSSYNEQFF. The sequenced DNA is TGTGCCAGCAGCTTAAAGCGGATGAGCTCCTACAATGAGCAGTTCTTC. The reference TRBV7-8 and TRBJ2-1 proteins fill in what lies around the CDR3, so the full variable domain reads GAGVSQSPRYKVAKRGQDVALRCDPISGHVSLFWYQQALGQGPEFLTYFQNEAQLDKSGLPSDRFFAERPEGSVSTLKIQRTQQEDSAVYLCASSLKRMSSYNEQFFGPGTRLTVL.